The sequence of this T cell receptor (beta chain) was determined in a study of a mutant IDH1 vaccine in newly diagnosed glioma (dated by TCRdb to the early 2020s). Study-level background: Across visits V03 through V10, patients got a total of eight vaccinations, given in weeks 1, 3, 5, 7, 11, 15, 19 and 23. Peripheral blood was drawn at six visits: V03 (baseline), V05, V07, V10, V12 and V13. Vaccination was initiated 4-6 weeks after radiotherapy alone, or concurrently with temozolomide cycles in the chemotherapy-containing groups. Of the 25 to 40 patients who were treated, 62.5% were male and approximately 40% were female, and the mean age was around 40 years. For exploratory analyses, fewer than 30 treated patients had longitudinal TCRB deep sequencing done wherever samples were available. Before enrollment, most patients had been given radiochemotherapy with temozolomide as standard therapy, while the rest had received either radiotherapy alone or temozolomide alone.

Reading the label with the study, this specimen's time point is: week 23, last vaccination. Each vaccine dose was 300 ug of a 20-mer mutant IDH1 peptide in Montanide, given subcutaneously with topical imiquimod. Newly diagnosed WHO grade 3 or 4 IDH1-mutant astrocytomas showing loss of nuclear ATRX were present in the donors. The samples were drawn from NOA16, a multicentre, single-arm, open-label phase I trial in Germany that tested a mutant IDH1 peptide vaccine in humans for the first time. Genomic DNA for TCRB sequencing was isolated from EDTA blood with the DNeasy Blood and Tissue Kit. Including cysteine and phenylalanine, the CDR3 has 11 amino acids. The CDR3 DNA has 33 bases and is translated from base 1. The CDR1 and CDR2 encoded by the germline V gene are LGHNA and YSLEER. V and J lose 0 bases and 13 bases, and a span of 9 bases separates them. This clone was detected only a few times. Its antigen has not been determined. Per-base quality was not reported, and no clone a single base away is much larger than it.

Library creation used the immunoSEQ multiplex PCR assay. The hsTCRB Kit was used according to the manufacturer's protocol to amplify rearranged TCR beta chain sequences. TCRB libraries were sequenced on an Illumina MiSeq. Concerning the study's data processing: The kit vendor's proprietary platform handled demultiplexing, trimming and gene mapping. In TCRdb, the immuneACCESS table is reduced to in-frame sequences with V and J assigned. These tables do not hold every clone; where another copy was compared, an unresolved V gene accounts for under half, and the others remain unexplained. The V and J calls and clone size were taken over from that table, and D and trimming were inferred from the DNA. Across this sample there are 25,000 to 35,000 clones, with more than 70% seen only once. Approximately 7.6% of the sample comes from the top ten. General study outcomes and caveats: No apparent relationship was observed between pseudoprogression and alterations in the top peripheral T cell clonotypes detected by TCRB sequencing. PBMC samples for TCRB deep sequencing were selected based on availability. Immune responses induced by the vaccine were seen in roughly 95% of patients across multiple MHC alleles. According to the authors, sample limitations meant that analyses of patient blood samples could not be reproduced.

The TCR sequence derives from a woman between 18 and 29 years old with glioma. Here the sequenced sample was PBMCs, taken from a glioma patient whose treatment included an IDH1 peptide vaccine. Recombination connected TRBV4-3 to TRBJ2-5; too little of a D gene remains to name it. The DNA reads TGCGCCAGCAGCCAAGATAGACGTTTGTACTTC. It encodes CASSQDRRLYF.